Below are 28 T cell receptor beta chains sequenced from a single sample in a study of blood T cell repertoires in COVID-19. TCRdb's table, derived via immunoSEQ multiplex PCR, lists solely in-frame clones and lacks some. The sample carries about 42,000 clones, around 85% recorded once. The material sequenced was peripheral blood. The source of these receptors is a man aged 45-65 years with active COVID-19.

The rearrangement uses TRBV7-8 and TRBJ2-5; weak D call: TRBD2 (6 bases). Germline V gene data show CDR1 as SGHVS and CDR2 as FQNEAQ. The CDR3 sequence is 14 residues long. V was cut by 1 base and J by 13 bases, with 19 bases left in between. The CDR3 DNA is TGTGCCAGCAGCTTAGTCTCTAGCGCCGGGTGGGGGTACTTC. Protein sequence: CASSLVSSAGWGYF.

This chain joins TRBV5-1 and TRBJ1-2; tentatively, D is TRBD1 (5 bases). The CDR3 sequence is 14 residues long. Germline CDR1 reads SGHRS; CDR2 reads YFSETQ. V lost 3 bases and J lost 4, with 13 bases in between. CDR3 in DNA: TGCGCCAGCAGCTCCGGGGGTTTGGGCTATGGCTACACCTTC. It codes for CASSSGGLGYGYTF.

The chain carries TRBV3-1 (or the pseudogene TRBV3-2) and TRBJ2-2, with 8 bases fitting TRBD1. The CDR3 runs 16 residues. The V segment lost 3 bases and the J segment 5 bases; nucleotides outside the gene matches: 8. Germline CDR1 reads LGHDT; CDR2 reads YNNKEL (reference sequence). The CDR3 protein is CASSQRQGQGTGELFF. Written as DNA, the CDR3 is TGTGCCAGCAGCCAGAGACAGGGGCAAGGTACCGGGGAGCTGTTTTTT.

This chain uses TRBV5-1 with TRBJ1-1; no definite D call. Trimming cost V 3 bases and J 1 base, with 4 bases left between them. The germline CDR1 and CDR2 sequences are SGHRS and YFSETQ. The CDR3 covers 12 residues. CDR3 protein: CASSSGNTEAFF. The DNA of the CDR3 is TGCGCCAGCAGCTCGGGGAACACTGAAGCTTTCTTT.

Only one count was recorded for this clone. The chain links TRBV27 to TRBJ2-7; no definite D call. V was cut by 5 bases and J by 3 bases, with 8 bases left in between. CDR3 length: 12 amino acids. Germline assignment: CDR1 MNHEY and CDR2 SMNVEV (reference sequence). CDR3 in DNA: TGTGCCAGCAGTATCTTCTACTACGAGCAGTACTTC. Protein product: CASSIFYYEQYF.

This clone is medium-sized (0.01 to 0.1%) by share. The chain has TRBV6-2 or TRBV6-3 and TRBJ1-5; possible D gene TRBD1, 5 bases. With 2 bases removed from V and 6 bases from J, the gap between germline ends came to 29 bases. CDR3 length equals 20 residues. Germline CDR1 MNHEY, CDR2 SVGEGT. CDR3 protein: CASSYVSNGGEEGYTQPQHF. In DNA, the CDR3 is TGTGCCAGCAGTTACGTCTCGAATGGGGGTGAGGAGGGATATACTCAGCCCCAGCATTTT.

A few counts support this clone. The CDR3 region has the DNA TGTGCCAGCAGCTTGGCCCCACGTGGCGGGGGGGCAGATACGCAGTATTTT. It encodes CASSLAPRGGGADTQYF. This chain joins TRBV5-5 and TRBJ2-3; TRBD2 agrees at 9 bases. J gave up 4 bases and V 0 bases, and 9 bases lay outside the gene matches. Germline V gene sequence: CDR1 SGHKS, CDR2 YYEKEE (reference sequence). The CDR3 has 17 residues.

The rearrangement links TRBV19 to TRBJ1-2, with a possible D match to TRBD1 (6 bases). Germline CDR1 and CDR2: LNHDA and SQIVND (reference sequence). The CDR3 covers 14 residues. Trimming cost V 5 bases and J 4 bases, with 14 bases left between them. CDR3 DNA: TGTGCCAGTAGTGGACAGAAAGGGGCCTATGGCTACACCTTC. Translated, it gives CASSGQKGAYGYTF.

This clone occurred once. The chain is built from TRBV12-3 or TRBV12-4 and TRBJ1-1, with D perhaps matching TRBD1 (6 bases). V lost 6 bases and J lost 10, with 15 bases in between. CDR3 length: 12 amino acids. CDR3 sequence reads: CASSASGGVAFF. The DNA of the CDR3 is TGTGCCAGCAGCGCCTCGGGGGGCGTAGCTTTCTTT.

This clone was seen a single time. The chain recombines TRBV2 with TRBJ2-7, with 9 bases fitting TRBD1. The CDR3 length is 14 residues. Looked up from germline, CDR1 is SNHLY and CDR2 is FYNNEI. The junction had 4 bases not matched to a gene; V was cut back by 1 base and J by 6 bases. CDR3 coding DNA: TGTGCCAGCAGTGAAGAGGGACAGGGCGGCGAGCAGTACTTC. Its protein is CASSEEGQGGEQYF. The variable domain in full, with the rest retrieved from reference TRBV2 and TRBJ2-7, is EPEVTQTPSHQVTQMGQEVILRCVPISNHLYFYWYRQILGQKVEFLVSFYNNEISEKSEIFDDQFSVERPDGSNFTLKIRSTKLEDSAMYFCASSEEGQGGEQYFGPGTRLTVT.

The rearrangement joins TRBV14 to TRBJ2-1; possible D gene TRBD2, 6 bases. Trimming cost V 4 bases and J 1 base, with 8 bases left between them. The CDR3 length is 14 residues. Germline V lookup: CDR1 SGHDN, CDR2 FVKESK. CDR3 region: CASSRLVSYNEQFF. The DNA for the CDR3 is TGTGCCAGCAGCCGACTAGTGTCCTACAATGAGCAGTTCTTC.

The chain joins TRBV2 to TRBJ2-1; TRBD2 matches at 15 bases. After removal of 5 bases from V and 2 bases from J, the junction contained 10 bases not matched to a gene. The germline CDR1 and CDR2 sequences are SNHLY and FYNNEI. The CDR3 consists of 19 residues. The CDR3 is CASSPMGLAGGGAYNEQFF. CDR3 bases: TGTGCCAGCAGTCCAATGGGACTAGCGGGGGGAGGGGCCTACAATGAGCAGTTCTTC.

DNA of the CDR3: TGCGCCAGCAGCTTTACAGGCCGGGAGATGAACACTGAAGCTTTCTTT. Translating gives CASSFTGREMNTEAFF. V and J are TRBV4-1 and TRBJ1-1, with D possibly being TRBD1 (5 bases). CDR3 length equals 16 residues. The germline V and J ends were trimmed by 5 bases and 0 bases, with 16 bases remaining between them. Germline V gene sequence: CDR1 MGHRA, CDR2 YSYEKL.

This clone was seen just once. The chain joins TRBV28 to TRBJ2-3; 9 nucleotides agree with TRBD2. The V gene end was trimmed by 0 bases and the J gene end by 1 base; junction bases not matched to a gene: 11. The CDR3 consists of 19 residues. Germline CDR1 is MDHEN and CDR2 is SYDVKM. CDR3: CASSLWGTSRRGGTDTQYF. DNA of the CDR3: TGTGCCAGCAGTTTATGGGGGACTAGCCGGAGAGGGGGCACAGATACGCAGTATTTT.

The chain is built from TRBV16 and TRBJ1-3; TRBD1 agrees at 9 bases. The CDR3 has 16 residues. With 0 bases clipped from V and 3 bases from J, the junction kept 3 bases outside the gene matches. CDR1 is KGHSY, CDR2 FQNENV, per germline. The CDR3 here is CASSQSPDRGGNTIYF. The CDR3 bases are TGTGCCAGCAGCCAATCTCCGGACAGGGGTGGAAACACCATATATTTT.

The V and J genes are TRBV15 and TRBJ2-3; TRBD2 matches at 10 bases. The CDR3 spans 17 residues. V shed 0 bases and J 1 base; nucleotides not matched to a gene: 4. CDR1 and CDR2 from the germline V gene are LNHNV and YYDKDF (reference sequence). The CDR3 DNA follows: TGTGCCACCAGCAGAGATGGGCTAGCGGGGGGCACAGATACGCAGTATTTT. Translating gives CATSRDGLAGGTDTQYF.

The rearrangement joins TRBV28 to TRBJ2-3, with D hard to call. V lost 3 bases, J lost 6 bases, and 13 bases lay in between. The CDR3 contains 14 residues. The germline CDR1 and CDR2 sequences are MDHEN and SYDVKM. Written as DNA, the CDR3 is TGTGCCAGCAGTTTTTATCCGAGCGCGGATACGCAGTATTTT. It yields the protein CASSFYPSADTQYF.

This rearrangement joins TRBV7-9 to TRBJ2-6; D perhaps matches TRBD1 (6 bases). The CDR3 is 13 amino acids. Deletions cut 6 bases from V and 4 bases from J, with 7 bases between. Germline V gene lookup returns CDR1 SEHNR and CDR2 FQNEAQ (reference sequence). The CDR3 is CASSDRGANVLTF. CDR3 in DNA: TGTGCCAGCAGTGACAGGGGGGCCAACGTCCTGACTTTC.

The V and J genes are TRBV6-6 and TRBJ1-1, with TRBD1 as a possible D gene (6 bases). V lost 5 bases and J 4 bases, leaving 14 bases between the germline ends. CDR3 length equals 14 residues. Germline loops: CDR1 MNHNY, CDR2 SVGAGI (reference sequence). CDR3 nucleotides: TGTGCCAGCAGTCCTCCCGCCAGGGGCACTGAAGCTTTCTTT. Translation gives CASSPPARGTEAFF.

The CDR3, as DNA: TGTGCCAGCAGCGAAGGGGACAGACCCAATCAGCCCCAGCATTTT. Encoded protein: CASSEGDRPNQPQHF. The chain couples TRBV27 to TRBJ1-5; 7 bases fit TRBD1. This CDR3 is 15 amino acids long. Looked up from germline, CDR1 is MNHEY and CDR2 is SMNVEV (reference sequence). V was pared by 6 bases and J by 3 bases, with 8 bases of the junction left unmatched.

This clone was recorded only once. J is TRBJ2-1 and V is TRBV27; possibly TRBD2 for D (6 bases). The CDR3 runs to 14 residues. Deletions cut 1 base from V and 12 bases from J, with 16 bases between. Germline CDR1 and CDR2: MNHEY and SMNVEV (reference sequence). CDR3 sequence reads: CASSLFGRETRQFF. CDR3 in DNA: TGTGCCAGCAGTTTATTTGGACGGGAGACGCGGCAGTTCTTC.

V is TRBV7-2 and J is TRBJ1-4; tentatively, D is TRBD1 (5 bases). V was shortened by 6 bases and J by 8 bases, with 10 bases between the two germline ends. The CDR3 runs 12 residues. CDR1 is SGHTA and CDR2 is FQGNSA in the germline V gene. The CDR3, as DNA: TGTGCCAGCAGGGGGACTGGGGAAAAACTGTTTTTT. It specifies CASRGTGEKLFF.

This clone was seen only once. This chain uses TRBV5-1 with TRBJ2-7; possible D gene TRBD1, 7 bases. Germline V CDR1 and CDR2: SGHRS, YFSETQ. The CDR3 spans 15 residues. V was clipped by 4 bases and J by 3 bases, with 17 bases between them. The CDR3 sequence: CASSPAGGGGYEQYF. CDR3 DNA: TGCGCCAGCAGCCCGGCAGGGGGAGGCGGCTACGAGCAGTACTTC.

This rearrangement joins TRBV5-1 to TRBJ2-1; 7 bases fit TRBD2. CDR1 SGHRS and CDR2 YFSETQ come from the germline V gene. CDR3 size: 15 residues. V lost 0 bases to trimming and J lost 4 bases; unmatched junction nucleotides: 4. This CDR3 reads CASSLDTAGYNEQFF. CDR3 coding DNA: TGCGCCAGCAGCTTGGATACAGCGGGGTACAATGAGCAGTTCTTC.

The CDR3 loop reads CASSYLGYSTDTQYF. The CDR3, as DNA: TGTGCCAGCAGTTACCTCGGGTATAGCACAGATACGCAGTATTTT. The J gene is TRBJ2-3, the V gene TRBV6-2 or TRBV6-3; D is ambiguous. Germline V gives CDR1 MNHEY, CDR2 SVGEGT. The CDR3 sequence is 15 residues long. Trimming left V 2 bases short and J 0 bases short, with 9 bases between.

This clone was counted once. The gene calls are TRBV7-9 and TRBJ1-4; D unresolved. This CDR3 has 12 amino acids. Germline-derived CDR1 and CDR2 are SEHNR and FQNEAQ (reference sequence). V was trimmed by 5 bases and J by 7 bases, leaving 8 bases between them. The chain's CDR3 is CASSRLGEKLFF. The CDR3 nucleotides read TGTGCCAGCAGCCGACTTGGTGAAAAACTGTTTTTT.

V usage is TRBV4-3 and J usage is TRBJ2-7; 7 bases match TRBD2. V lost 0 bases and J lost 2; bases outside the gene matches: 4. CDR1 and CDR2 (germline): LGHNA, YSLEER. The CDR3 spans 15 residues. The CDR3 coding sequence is TGCGCCAGCAGCCAAGATCCTAGCGGTACCTACGAGCAGTACTTC. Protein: CASSQDPSGTYEQYF.

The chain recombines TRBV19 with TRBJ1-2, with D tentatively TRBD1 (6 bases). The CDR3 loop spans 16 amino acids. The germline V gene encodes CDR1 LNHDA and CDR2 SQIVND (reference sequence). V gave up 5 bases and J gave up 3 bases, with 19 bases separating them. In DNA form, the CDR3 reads TGTGCCAGTAGTTCATGGACAGCCCGGGGGGACTATGGCTACACCTTC. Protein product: CASSSWTARGDYGYTF.